This T cell receptor beta chain was sequenced for a study of shared clonotypes between healthy human individuals. Study as a whole: Per donor, three plates held CD4 naive cells, three held CD4 memory, two held CD8 naive and one held CD8 memory. Notes on the study in general: Clonotypes shared by all four sorted-subset donors had higher generation probabilities than non-shared clonotypes.

Naive-designated CD8 cells lacked CD45RO, were positively enriched for CCR7, and omitted terminally differentiated effector memory CD45RA+ cells. V gave up 7 bases and J gave up 10 bases, with 13 bases separating them. Per the germline V gene, CDR1 is KGHSH and CDR2 is LQKENI. The CDR3 is made up of 12 amino acids. Each cell subset's genomic DNA was divided evenly among several immunoSEQ plates. The data were produced by immunoSEQ multiplex PCR, yet TCRdb's version contains in-frame clones alone and is incomplete. This sample yields about 2,100,000 clones, of which 93% are seen a single time; approximately 1.7% belongs to the top ten. Remarks on this clone: Its antigen is not identified.

The sequence was collected from a man between 18 and 29 years old in good health. Some clones in this sample may be carry-over from other donors' samples. The sequenced sample was naive CD8+ T cells from PBMCs. This chain connects TRBV18 to TRBJ2-2, with D unclear. The CDR3 region is CASFPSEEELFF. CDR3 coding DNA: TGTGCCAGCTTCCCGTCGGAAGAGGAGCTGTTTTTT.